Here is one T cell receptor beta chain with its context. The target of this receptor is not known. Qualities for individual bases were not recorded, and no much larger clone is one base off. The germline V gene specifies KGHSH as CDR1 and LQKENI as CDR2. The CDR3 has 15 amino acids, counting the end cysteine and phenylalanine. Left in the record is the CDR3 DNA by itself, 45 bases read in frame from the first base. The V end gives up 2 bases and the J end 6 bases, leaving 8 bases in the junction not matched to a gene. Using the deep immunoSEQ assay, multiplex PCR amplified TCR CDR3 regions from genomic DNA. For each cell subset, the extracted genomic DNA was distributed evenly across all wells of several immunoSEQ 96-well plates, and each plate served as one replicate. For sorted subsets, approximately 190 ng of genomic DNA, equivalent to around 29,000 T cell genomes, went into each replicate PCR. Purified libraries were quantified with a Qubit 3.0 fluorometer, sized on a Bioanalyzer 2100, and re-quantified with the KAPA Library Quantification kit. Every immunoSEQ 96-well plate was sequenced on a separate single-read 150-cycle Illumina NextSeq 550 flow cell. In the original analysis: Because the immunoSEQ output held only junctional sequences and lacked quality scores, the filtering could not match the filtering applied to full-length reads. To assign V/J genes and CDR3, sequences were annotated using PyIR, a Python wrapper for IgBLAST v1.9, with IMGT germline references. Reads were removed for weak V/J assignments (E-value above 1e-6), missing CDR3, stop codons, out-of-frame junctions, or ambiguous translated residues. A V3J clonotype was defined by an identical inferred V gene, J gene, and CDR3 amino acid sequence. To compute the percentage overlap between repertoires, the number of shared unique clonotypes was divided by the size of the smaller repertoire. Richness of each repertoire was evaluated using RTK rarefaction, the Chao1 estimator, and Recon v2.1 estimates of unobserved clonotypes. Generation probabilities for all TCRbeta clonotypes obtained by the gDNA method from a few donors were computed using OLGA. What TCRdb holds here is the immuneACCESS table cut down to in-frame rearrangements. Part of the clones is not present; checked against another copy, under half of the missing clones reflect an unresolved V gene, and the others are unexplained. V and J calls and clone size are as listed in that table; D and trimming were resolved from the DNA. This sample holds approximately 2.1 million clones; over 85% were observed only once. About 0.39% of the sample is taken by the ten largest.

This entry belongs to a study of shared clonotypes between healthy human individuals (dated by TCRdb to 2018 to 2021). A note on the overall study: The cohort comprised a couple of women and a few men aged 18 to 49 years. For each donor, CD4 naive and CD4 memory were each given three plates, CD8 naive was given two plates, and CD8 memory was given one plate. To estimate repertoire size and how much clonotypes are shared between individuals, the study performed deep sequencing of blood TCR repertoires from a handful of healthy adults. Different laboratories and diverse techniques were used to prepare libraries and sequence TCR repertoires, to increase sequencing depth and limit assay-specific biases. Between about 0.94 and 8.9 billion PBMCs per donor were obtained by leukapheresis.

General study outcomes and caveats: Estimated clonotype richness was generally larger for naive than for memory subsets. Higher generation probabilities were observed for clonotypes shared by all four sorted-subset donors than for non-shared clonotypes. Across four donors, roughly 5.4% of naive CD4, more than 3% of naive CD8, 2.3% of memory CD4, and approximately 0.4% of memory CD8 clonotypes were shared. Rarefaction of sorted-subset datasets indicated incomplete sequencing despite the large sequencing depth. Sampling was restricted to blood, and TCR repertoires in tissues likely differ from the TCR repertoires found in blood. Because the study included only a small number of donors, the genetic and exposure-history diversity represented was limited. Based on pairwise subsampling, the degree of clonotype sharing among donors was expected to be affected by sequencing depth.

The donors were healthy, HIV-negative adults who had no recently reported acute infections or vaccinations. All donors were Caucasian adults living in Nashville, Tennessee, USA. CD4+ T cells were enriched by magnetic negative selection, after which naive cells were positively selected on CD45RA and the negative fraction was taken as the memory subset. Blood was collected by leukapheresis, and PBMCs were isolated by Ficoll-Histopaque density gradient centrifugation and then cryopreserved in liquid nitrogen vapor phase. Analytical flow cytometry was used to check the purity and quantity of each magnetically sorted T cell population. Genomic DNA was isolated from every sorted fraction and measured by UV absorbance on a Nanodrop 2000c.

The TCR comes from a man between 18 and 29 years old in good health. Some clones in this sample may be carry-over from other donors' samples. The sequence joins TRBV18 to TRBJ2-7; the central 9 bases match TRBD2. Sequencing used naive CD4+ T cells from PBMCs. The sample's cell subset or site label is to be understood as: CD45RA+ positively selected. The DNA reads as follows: TGTGCCAGCTCACCAGGCGCGGGAGGGTCGGGCGAGCAGTACTTC. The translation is CASSPGAGGSGEQYF.